Each of the 18 T cell receptor beta chains below was sequenced from the same sample in a study of blood T cells in healthy people across ages. A second about 6 to 11 cycle PCR used barcoded and J-beta primers. TCRdb re-analysed the 5' RACE reads in MiXCR, keeping a single row per CDR3 protein. The sample yields 710,000 or so distinct CDR3 sequences, about a fifth seen once. The sample was blood. Source of these receptors: a man aged 70 or older in good health.

This clonotype came up a few times. The chain carries TRBV7-9 and TRBJ1-2; perhaps TRBD1 as D (5 bases). The CDR3 contains 15 residues. Deletions cut 7 bases from V and 8 bases from J, with 23 bases between. Germline CDR1 reads SEHNR; CDR2 reads FQNEAQ (reference sequence). This CDR3 reads CASNEDGGGVSGYTF. The CDR3 region has the DNA TGTGCCAGCAACGAGGACGGTGGGGGGGTGTCGGGCTACACCTTC.

The genes are TRBV6-4 and TRBJ1-3; weak D call: TRBD1 (5 bases). From germline, CDR1 is MRHNA and CDR2 SNTAGT. The CDR3 spans 14 residues. V was clipped by 8 bases and J by 0 bases, with 11 bases between them. The CDR3 DNA reads TGTGCCAGCGGGGCAGGGACCTCTGGAAACACCATATATTTT. Protein product: CASGAGTSGNTIYF.

The sample holds many counts of this clonotype. This chain uses TRBV12-3 or TRBV12-4 with TRBJ2-5; 12 bases match TRBD2. Unmatched junction bases numbered 9, after V lost 6 bases and J lost 4 bases. This CDR3 region has 16 residues. The CDR3 bases are TGTGCCAGCAGCCGAAGCGGACTAGCGGGACGAGAGACCCAGTACTTC. Amino acid sequence: CASSRSGLAGRETQYF.

This clonotype was detected only a few times. The rearrangement links TRBV5-1 to TRBJ1-2; D is possibly TRBD1 (5 bases). V was trimmed by 2 bases and J by 3 bases, leaving 11 bases between them. The CDR3 runs to 14 residues. Germline V gene data show CDR1 as SGHRS and CDR2 as YFSETQ. The CDR3 reads CASSFPGIDYGYTF. Here the CDR3 DNA reads TGCGCCAGCAGCTTTCCAGGGATTGACTATGGCTACACCTTC.

This clonotype has at least ten counts. The chain's CDR3 is CASSVLSGGPGETQYF. CDR3 nucleotide sequence: TGTGCCAGCAGCGTTCTTAGCGGGGGGCCAGGAGAGACCCAGTACTTC. The genes are TRBV7-6 and TRBJ2-5; 10 bases are a match to TRBD2. This CDR3 region has 16 residues. Losses at the gene ends were 5 bases for V and 4 bases for J; bases not matched to a gene: 10. Germline CDR1 and CDR2: SGHVS and FNYEAQ.

V and J are TRBV4-1 and TRBJ2-2; D is unclear. Per the germline V gene, CDR1 is MGHRA and CDR2 is YSYEKL. The CDR3 totals 15 residues. V dropped 0 bases and J dropped 5 bases, with 10 bases sitting between them. The CDR3 reads CASSQDRRVTGELFF. The CDR3 coding sequence is TGCGCCAGCAGCCAAGATAGAAGGGTTACCGGGGAGCTGTTTTTT.

With regard to this clonotype: At one end the junction does not follow the germline gene, possibly because of a read error. The chain combines TRBV3-1 with TRBJ2-2, with TRBD1 matching 7 bases. The germline gives CDR1 LGHDT, CDR2 YNNKEL (reference sequence). CDR3 size: 16 residues. The CDR3, as DNA: TGTGCCAGCAGCAAAGACCCCTCCGACAGGGCCGGGGAGCTGTTTTTT. Amino acids: CASSKDPSDRAGELFF.

The CDR3 region is CASNHEPRTVDQPQHF. CDR3 in DNA: TGTGCCAGCAACCACGAGCCAAGGACGGTCGATCAGCCCCAGCATTTT. The chain is built from TRBV14 and TRBJ1-5; D is unclear. Germline V gene data show CDR1 as SGHDN and CDR2 as FVKESK. Trimming took off 7 bases at V and 5 bases at J, with 21 bases between the two ends. The length of the CDR3 is 16 residues.

The CDR3 nucleotides are TGCGCCAGCAGCACCGTCCCGCAAGAGACCCAGTACTTC. This sequence encodes CASSTVPQETQYF. The rearrangement links TRBV5-1 to TRBJ2-1; D is undetermined. TRBJ2-5 matches the DNA end more closely, so the J call is doubtful. The CDR3 spans 13 residues. Germline loops: CDR1 SGHRS, CDR2 YFSETQ.

V is TRBV7-9 and J is TRBJ2-1; tentatively, D is TRBD2 (6 bases). Trimming pared 6 bases from V and 0 bases from J, leaving 15 bases between. The germline gives CDR1 SEHNR, CDR2 FQNEAQ (reference sequence). This CDR3 is 16 amino acids long. CDR3 DNA: TGTGCCAGCAGTAACCGGGAGTCCAGCTCCTACAATGAGCAGTTCTTC. It yields the protein CASSNRESSSYNEQFF.

This clonotype was observed a handful of times. V and J are TRBV12-3 or TRBV12-4 and TRBJ2-1; D possibly corresponds to TRBD1 (5 bases). Trimming shortened V by 3 bases and J by 8 bases, and 14 bases separated the two germline ends. The CDR3 extends over 14 amino acids. The CDR3 sequence: CASSLLQGPYEQFF. As DNA, the CDR3 is TGTGCCAGCAGTTTGTTGCAGGGCCCCTATGAGCAGTTCTTC.

V and J are TRBV28 and TRBJ2-5; 7 bases align to TRBD1. The junction had 9 bases not matched to a gene; V was cut back by 3 bases and J by 2 bases. The CDR3 covers 16 residues. Germline CDR1 reads MDHEN; CDR2 reads SYDVKM. CDR3 sequence reads: CASSFTRSTGQETQYF. CDR3 DNA: TGTGCCAGCAGTTTCACCCGATCGACAGGGCAAGAGACCCAGTACTTC.

This clonotype appeared a few times. This chain uses TRBV6-5 with TRBJ1-1; 7 bases are a match to TRBD1. The ends lost 4 bases at V and 0 bases at J; junction bases unmatched: 2. CDR3 length equals 14 residues. CDR1 is MNHEY and CDR2 is SVGAGI in the germline V gene. This CDR3 is CASSWGQMNTEAFF. Written as DNA, the CDR3 is TGTGCCAGCAGTTGGGGACAGATGAACACTGAAGCTTTCTTT.

The V gene is TRBV12-3 or TRBV12-4, the J gene TRBJ2-1, with 10 bases that match TRBD2. The V segment lost 6 bases and the J segment 5 bases; nucleotides outside the gene matches: 4. The CDR3 runs 14 residues. The CDR3 DNA reads as TGTGCCAGCAGCTGGACTAGCGGAAACAATGAGCAGTTCTTC. Its translation: CASSWTSGNNEQFF.

The genes are TRBV2 and TRBJ2-5; D is uncertain. Germline V gives CDR1 SNHLY, CDR2 FYNNEI. V was cut by 6 bases and J by 1 base, with 9 bases left in between. CDR3 length: 13 residues. CDR3 DNA: TGTGCCAGCAGCACCGATCTCCAAGAGACCCAGTACTTC. Translating it yields CASSTDLQETQYF.

This rearrangement joins TRBV19 to TRBJ1-2, with D possibly being TRBD1 (6 bases). V lost 5 bases and J lost 7, with 20 bases in between. The CDR3 runs to 15 residues. In germline, CDR1 is LNHDA, CDR2 SQIVND (reference sequence). CDR3 DNA sequence: TGTGCCAGTAGTGCTACAGGGTATAAGCTTCCTGGCTACACCTTC. This encodes CASSATGYKLPGYTF.

The sample holds one count of this clonotype. Because it lacks the conserved phenylalanine or tryptophan at the end, this CDR3 is likely a read error. The limits of the CDR3 on the DNA are not certain, so only TCRdb's listed CDR3 is given. The rearrangement uses TRBV6-5 and TRBJ2-4; TRBD2, the D gene given by the table, was not confirmed from the DNA. From germline, CDR1 is MNHEY and CDR2 SVGAGI. The CDR3 is 8 residues long, counting both termini. CDR3 loop: CASSLAGV.

This chain's CDR3 is CASSALATSYNEQFF. CDR3 nucleotides: TGTGCCAGCAGCGCGCTAGCTACCTCCTACAATGAGCAGTTCTTC. The chain has TRBV5-8 and TRBJ2-1, with D perhaps matching TRBD2 (5 bases). V lost 4 bases and J lost 0, with 11 bases in between. Per germline, CDR1 SGHTS and CDR2 YDEGEE. The length of the CDR3 is 15 residues.